This entry is about one T cell receptor beta chain. The data belong to a study of blood T cell repertoires in COVID-19. Some clones are missing from TCRdb's copy, which holds only in-frame ones; the method was immunoSEQ multiplex PCR. Of some 150,000 clones detected, approximately 80% appear once; the ten largest clones hold approximately 2.7%. Sequencing input: peripheral blood. The sequence came from a middle-aged woman with active or convalescent COVID-19.

For the CDR3, the DNA is TGTGCCAGCAGCGCTGGGACAGTAAACAATGAGCAGTTCTTC. Translation: CASSAGTVNNEQFF. The V and J genes are TRBV9 and TRBJ2-1; 7 nucleotides align to TRBD1. The V gene end was trimmed by 3 bases and the J gene end by 5 bases; junction bases not matched to a gene: 5. This CDR3 has 14 amino acids. Germline V lookup: CDR1 SGDLS, CDR2 YYNGEE.